This TCR beta chain is from a study of human T cells and chemical hapten exposure. Study details: The study traced per-sample TCR yield variation mainly to small differences in pooled library volumes. Study results and caveats: Sensitizing to DPC left TCRs with a frequency above 1 in 1000 unaltered.

This clonotype has a count of ten or more. Its target is not known. The CDR3 has 15 residues. Trimming cost V 4 bases and J 4 bases; bases outside gene matches: 5. Germline loops: CDR1 MNHEY, CDR2 SMNVEV (reference sequence). Time point given: healthy volunteer bleed at 2 weeks. Before extraction, the whole blood was not fractionated, and total RNA was taken from it. The library labeled individual cDNA molecules by adding unique molecular identifiers to them. One entry per CDR3 protein results from TCRdb running MiXCR on the RACE reads. Among some 50,000 distinct CDR3 sequences listed, nearly 4.5% were seen once.

This clonotype was sampled from a human donor in good health. Some clones in this sample may be carry-over from other donors' samples. V usage is TRBV27 and J usage is TRBJ2-3; 10 positions match TRBD2. Sequenced sample: whole blood. The CDR3 loop reads CASSSSGRRADTQYF. The DNA for the CDR3 is TGTGCCAGCAGTTCTAGCGGGAGAAGGGCAGATACGCAGTATTTT.